What follows are 30 T cell receptor beta chains derived from one specimen sequenced in a study of T cell responses to AZD1222 COVID-19 vaccine. Some clones are missing from TCRdb's copy, which holds only in-frame ones; the method was immunoSEQ multiplex PCR. The table shows around 140,000 clones, with approximately 90% occurring only once. Sequences were derived from peripheral blood, sampled 28 days after the second AZD1222 dose. Receptors originate from an adult who received the AZD1222 COVID-19 vaccine.

V gene TRBV19 combines with J gene TRBJ1-2; weak D call: TRBD1 (5 bases). Germline CDR1 and CDR2: LNHDA and SQIVND (reference sequence). This CDR3 is 14 amino acids long. V lost 4 bases to trimming and J lost 4 bases, with 13 bases between them. CDR3: CASSRDPTGYGYTF. The CDR3 DNA reads TGTGCCAGTAGTAGGGACCCAACAGGCTATGGCTACACCTTC.

The chain employs TRBV10-3 and TRBJ1-6; 11 nucleotides line up with TRBD1. The CDR3 spans 14 residues. Germline loops: CDR1 ENHRY, CDR2 SYGVKD. V shed 4 bases and J 9 bases; nucleotides not matched to a gene: 2. The CDR3 nucleotides are TGTGCCATCAGTGTTGGGACAGGGGGTTCACCCCTCCACTTT. Its translation is CAISVGTGGSPLHF.

The rearrangement links TRBV9 to TRBJ1-3, with D unresolved. The CDR3 runs 18 residues. Germline-derived CDR1 and CDR2 are SGDLS and YYNGEE. Deletions cut 2 bases from V and 0 bases from J, with 18 bases between. The CDR3 region is CASSVDLRPLSSGNTIYF. CDR3 DNA: TGTGCCAGCAGCGTGGATCTGAGGCCCCTGAGCTCTGGAAACACCATATATTTT.

This clone is labeled medium-sized (0.01 to 0.1%). Relative to the germline gene, one junction end is altered; a read error may explain this. V gene TRBV7-3 combines with J gene TRBJ2-2; no clear D gene. The CDR3 spans 14 residues. In germline, CDR1 is SGHTA, CDR2 FQGTGA. The CDR3 is CASSLIVSAGELFF. As DNA, the CDR3 is TGTGCCAGCAGTTTAATTGTTTCAGCCGGGGAGCTGTTTTTT.

The rearrangement links TRBV5-1 to TRBJ1-2; TRBD1 might be the D (6 bases). The germline gives CDR1 SGHRS, CDR2 YFSETQ. The V end was cut by 4 bases, the J end by 3 bases, with 10 bases between. The length of the CDR3 is 13 residues. CDR3 loop: CASSPDSHYGYTF. CDR3 DNA: TGCGCCAGCAGCCCGGACAGCCACTATGGCTACACCTTC.

The genes are TRBV14 and TRBJ1-1; D is ambiguous. The V end was cut by 6 bases, the J end by 0 bases, with 8 bases between. The CDR3 has 13 residues. Germline-derived CDR1 and CDR2 are SGHDN and FVKESK. The CDR3 DNA follows: TGTGCCAGCAGTGAGGTGATGAACACTGAAGCTTTCTTT. Protein sequence: CASSEVMNTEAFF.

This clone was seen once. The rearrangement links TRBV2 to TRBJ1-5; D unresolved. CDR1 SNHLY and CDR2 FYNNEI come from the germline V gene. Trimming removed 5 bases at V and 1 base at J, with 9 bases between. This CDR3 contains 14 residues. The CDR3 sequence is CASSIGPSNQPQHF. The CDR3 DNA sequence: TGTGCCAGCAGTATCGGTCCGAGCAATCAGCCCCAGCATTTT.

This clone was seen just once. The rearrangement links TRBV3-1 (or the pseudogene TRBV3-2) to TRBJ1-2, with D unclear. V lost 1 base and J 7 bases, leaving 16 bases between the germline ends. Germline lookup yields CDR1 LGHDT and CDR2 YNNKEL (reference sequence). CDR3 length: 15 residues. CDR3 DNA sequence: TGTGCCAGCAGCCAAGGTATCCCCAACTGGGGTGGCTACACCTTC. Translated: CASSQGIPNWGGYTF.

V and J are TRBV7-9 and TRBJ1-5; D might be TRBD1 (5 bases). The CDR3 covers 15 residues. The ends were cut back, 0 bases at V and 2 bases at J, with 8 bases in the middle. Germline CDR1 SEHNR, CDR2 FQNEAQ (reference sequence). The CDR3 sequence is CASSLAGEGNQPQHF. The CDR3 DNA reads as TGTGCCAGCAGCTTAGCAGGGGAGGGCAATCAGCCCCAGCATTTT.

The count of this clone is one. CDR3 in DNA: TGTGCCAGCTCACCAGGAGGGGGTCAGCCCCAGCATTTT. The encoded protein is CASSPGGGQPQHF. The chain carries TRBV18 and TRBJ1-5; D may be TRBD1 (6 bases). CDR1 is KGHSH, CDR2 LQKENI, per germline. The CDR3 loop spans 13 amino acids. Trimming cost V 2 bases and J 6 bases, with 8 bases left between them.

The CDR3 protein is CASSWLQGPTNEKLFF. CDR3 sequence (DNA): TGTGCCAGCAGTTGGCTACAGGGGCCAACTAATGAAAAACTGTTTTTT. The chain joins TRBV6-5 to TRBJ1-4; 7 bases are a match to TRBD1. The CDR3 contains 16 residues. Germline lookup yields CDR1 MNHEY and CDR2 SVGAGI. The V segment lost 4 bases and the J segment 0 bases; nucleotides outside the gene matches: 5.

This chain links TRBV21-1 with TRBJ2-7; the table's D call of TRBD2 was not tested on the DNA. TRBV21-1 is described as a pseudogene. There are 20 residues in the CDR3. The CDR3 reads CASSKGRTSGSEPPSYEQYF. CDR3 bases: TGTGCCAGCAGCAAAGGGCGGACTAGCGGGAGCGAGCCCCCCTCCTACGAGCAGTACTTC.

The CDR3 nucleotides are TGTGCCAGCAGCCAAGTAAGCACTGAAGCTTTCTTT. Residues: CASSQVSTEAFF. This chain links TRBV3-1 (or the pseudogene TRBV3-2) with TRBJ1-1; D not resolved. Trimming pared 1 base from V and 4 bases from J, leaving 4 bases between. Germline CDR1 LGHDT, CDR2 YNNKEL (reference sequence). The CDR3 has 12 residues.

The genes are TRBV6-4 and TRBJ2-1, with 10 bases that match TRBD2. Trimming removed 0 bases from V and 8 bases from J; junction bases left unmatched: 4. The CDR3 is 15 residues long. Germline V CDR1 and CDR2: MRHNA, SNTAGT. Here the CDR3 reads CASSDSAGGPYEQFF. In DNA, the CDR3 is TGTGCCAGCAGTGACTCAGCGGGAGGGCCCTATGAGCAGTTCTTC.

The gene calls are TRBV7-4 and TRBJ2-3, with TRBD2 matching over 11 bases. V was clipped by 3 bases and J by 6 bases; unmatched bases: 20. The length of the CDR3 is 20 residues. From germline, CDR1 is SGHVT and CDR2 SQSDAQ. This chain's CDR3 is CASSFALGLAGGGGMDTQYF. CDR3 coding DNA: TGTGCCAGCAGCTTCGCCCTGGGGCTAGCGGGAGGAGGGGGCATGGATACGCAGTATTTT.

The table lists this clone with a count of one. Different DNA sequences within this sample yield the same CDR3. This chain links TRBV9 with TRBJ1-5; 9 bases are a match to TRBD1. This CDR3 has 15 amino acids. Germline V gives CDR1 SGDLS, CDR2 YYNGEE. The V gene end was trimmed by 5 bases and the J gene end by 1 base; junction bases not matched to a gene: 4. In DNA, the CDR3 is TGTGCCAGCAGTGCCGGGACAGGGAGCAATCAGCCCCAGCATTTT. This encodes CASSAGTGSNQPQHF.

This chain joins TRBV12-3 or TRBV12-4 and TRBJ1-5; 8 bases agree with TRBD1. CDR3 size: 12 residues. The junction had 3 bases not matched to a gene; V was cut back by 5 bases and J by 9 bases. The chain's CDR3 is CASSLQGGPQHF. The CDR3 DNA sequence: TGTGCCAGCAGTCTACAGGGGGGGCCCCAGCATTTT.

V gene TRBV28 combines with J gene TRBJ2-2, with D perhaps TRBD1 or TRBD2 (5 bases each). The CDR3 consists of 14 residues. Per the germline V gene, CDR1 is MDHEN and CDR2 is SYDVKM. The V and J ends lost 6 bases and 3 bases respectively, with 11 bases between them. CDR3 coding DNA: TGTGCCAGCAGCCTGGGGGTCGACACCGGGGAGCTGTTTTTT. This gives the protein CASSLGVDTGELFF.

The V gene is TRBV5-1, the J gene TRBJ1-1, with 7 bases identical to TRBD1. This CDR3 contains 14 residues. The germline V gene encodes CDR1 SGHRS and CDR2 YFSETQ. J lost 1 base, V lost 2 bases, and 2 bases had no gene match. CDR3 sequence: CASSFDRANTEAFF. The CDR3 bases are TGCGCCAGCAGCTTTGACAGGGCGAACACTGAAGCTTTCTTT.

This clone was detected only once. This chain joins TRBV6-2 or TRBV6-3 and TRBJ2-7, with 10 bases that match TRBD2. The germline CDR1 and CDR2 sequences are MNHEY and SVGEGT. With V trimmed by 2 bases and J by 0 bases, 10 bases remained unmatched. The length of the CDR3 is 18 residues. The CDR3 protein is CASSYGPTSGYRSYEQYF. The CDR3 DNA reads as TGTGCCAGCAGTTACGGGCCGACTAGCGGGTACCGCTCCTACGAGCAGTACTTC.

The V gene is TRBV7-9, the J gene TRBJ1-1, with D uncertain. This CDR3 has 14 residues. Trimming left V 1 base short and J 4 bases short, with 10 bases between. CDR1 SEHNR and CDR2 FQNEAQ come from the germline V gene (reference sequence). The CDR3: CASSLDMGSTEAFF. CDR3 DNA: TGTGCCAGCAGCTTAGATATGGGGAGCACTGAAGCTTTCTTT.

This chain joins TRBV5-1 and TRBJ2-7, with D possibly being TRBD1 (6 bases). The CDR3 runs to 15 residues. Germline CDR1 SGHRS, CDR2 YFSETQ. Between the trimmed V and J ends, which lost 0 bases and 0 bases, there was a span of 10 bases. The chain's CDR3 is CASSLETGSSYEQYF. DNA for the CDR3: TGCGCCAGCAGCTTGGAAACAGGGAGCTCCTACGAGCAGTACTTC.

The rearrangement uses TRBV6-4 and TRBJ1-5; no clear D gene. Germline loops: CDR1 MRHNA, CDR2 SNTAGT. V lost 5 bases to trimming and J lost 5 bases, with 10 bases between them. CDR3 size: 13 residues. The CDR3 DNA is TGTGCCAGCAGTCTCTGGCCCGATCAGCCCCAGCATTTT. Amino acid sequence: CASSLWPDQPQHF.

A note on this clone: Additional DNA sequences in this sample encode the identical CDR3. The rearrangement links TRBV7-3 to TRBJ2-1; 11 bases match TRBD2. There are 15 residues in the CDR3. CDR1 SGHTA and CDR2 FQGTGA come from the germline V gene. The ends lost 6 bases at V and 4 bases at J; junction bases unmatched: 5. The DNA for the CDR3 is TGTGCCAGCAGTCAGGGGACTAGCGGATACAATGAGCAGTTCTTC. This encodes CASSQGTSGYNEQFF.

The chain has TRBV7-9 and TRBJ2-5, with 9 nucleotides matching TRBD2. Trimming at V came to 2 bases and at J to 5 bases, leaving 9 bases not matched to a gene. Germline lookup yields CDR1 SEHNR and CDR2 FQNEAQ (reference sequence). The CDR3 has 16 amino acids. The CDR3 coding sequence is TGTGCCAGCAGCTTACGCGGCGGGAGGGGGCCGGAGACCCAGTACTTC. Protein sequence: CASSLRGGRGPETQYF.

This chain joins TRBV28 and TRBJ1-1, with TRBD1 matching over 7 bases. CDR1 is MDHEN and CDR2 is SYDVKM in the germline V gene. The V segment lost 7 bases and the J segment 1 base; nucleotides outside the gene matches: 3. This CDR3 is built from 13 residues. The DNA of the CDR3 is TGTGCCAGCATCAGGACAGGGAACACTGAAGCTTTCTTT. Translated: CASIRTGNTEAFF.

In its sample, this clone was seen a few times. The chain combines TRBV9 with TRBJ2-2; D is unresolved. The V end lost 0 bases, the J end lost 4 bases, and 10 bases lay between the germline ends. CDR3 length: 15 residues. Germline V CDR1 and CDR2: SGDLS, YYNGEE. The DNA for the CDR3 is TGTGCCAGCAGCGTAGTAGGGCACATCACCGGGGAGCTGTTTTTT. Amino acids: CASSVVGHITGELFF.

The V gene is TRBV18, the J gene TRBJ1-1; TRBD1 agrees at 10 bases. The J segment lost 3 bases and the V segment lost 1 base, leaving 2 bases of the junction unmatched. The CDR3 totals 15 residues. Germline loops: CDR1 KGHSH, CDR2 LQKENI. DNA for the CDR3: TGTGCCAGCTCACCACGGACAGGGGGGGACACTGAAGCTTTCTTT. It codes for CASSPRTGGDTEAFF.

J is TRBJ2-7 and V is TRBV9; 13 bases map to TRBD2. Germline CDR1 SGDLS, CDR2 YYNGEE. The CDR3 extends over 15 amino acids. V lost 3 bases to trimming and J lost 4 bases; unmatched junction nucleotides: 4. The DNA for the CDR3 is TGTGCCAGCAGCGGCGGACTAGCGGGAGTTTACGAGCAGTACTTC. Translated: CASSGGLAGVYEQYF.

J is TRBJ2-1 and V is TRBV20-1, with D unresolved. From germline, CDR1 is DFQATT and CDR2 SNEGSKA (reference sequence). Trimming shortened V by 6 bases and J by 9 bases, and 9 bases separated the two germline ends. This CDR3 comprises 10 residues. In DNA form, the CDR3 reads TGCAGTGCCATAAAGAGTGAGCAGTTCTTC. The encoded protein is CSAIKSEQFF.